Described below is a single TCR beta chain sequence and its context. As yet, its antigen is unknown. This table comes from immunoSEQ multiplex PCR, and its TCRdb copy is limited to in-frame clones, with some not included. The sample comprises approximately 23,000 clones, about 90% of which are singletons, and around 1.5% rests with the top ten. This sample is drawn from a study of T cell repertoires and Cas9 in healthy adults. Study background: SpCas9-reactive CD4 and CD8 T cells were characterized for potency, cytotoxicity and lineage. The study's findings and limits: Reportedly, SpCas9-reactive effector T cell proliferation and function were mitigated by SpCas9-reactive Tregs in vitro.

CDR1 and CDR2 (germline): SGHRS, YFSETQ. This CDR3 contains 14 residues. V was cut by 0 bases and J by 0 bases, with 6 bases left in between. The V gene is TRBV5-1, the J gene TRBJ2-5; D remains unclear. The sample was CD4+ effector T cells (CD127+, CD25-, CD137-, CD154-) from PBMCs; culture status not recorded. This sequence was found in a human donor in good health. The CDR3, as DNA: TGCGCCAGCAGCTTGGGGCAAAACCAAGAGACCCAGTACTTC. This encodes CASSLGQNQETQYF.